The 24 T cell receptor beta chains below were found in one sample sequenced in a study of brain T cells in children with intractable seizures. Profiling relied on immunoSEQ multiplex PCR, and the TCRdb table lists in-frame clones only, not all of them. The sample consists of some 80,000 clones, about 90% of them appearing once. The sequences come from peripheral blood, collected at surgery. All receptors derive from a girl aged 2 to 10 with Rasmussen encephalitis and intractable seizures.

Here the CDR3 DNA reads TGTGCCAGCAGCTTAAGTAGCGGGGCCACCTACGAGCAGTACTTC. Its translation is CASSLSSGATYEQYF. The genes are TRBV7-6 and TRBJ2-7; the match to TRBD2 covers 8 bases. CDR3 length equals 15 residues. Germline lookup yields CDR1 SGHVS and CDR2 FNYEAQ. V dropped 2 bases and J dropped 2; count of bases not matched to a gene: 5.

This clone appeared once. The chain couples TRBV7-9 to TRBJ1-2; possibly TRBD1 for D (6 bases). Germline-derived CDR1 and CDR2 are SEHNR and FQNEAQ (reference sequence). This CDR3 comprises 14 residues. Trimming stripped 1 base from V and 6 bases from J, with 12 bases between. The chain's CDR3 is CASSLVAGDDGYTF. The CDR3 DNA reads as TGTGCCAGCAGCTTAGTGGCAGGGGATGATGGCTACACCTTC.

V is TRBV14 and J is TRBJ2-5; D gene ambiguous. The length of the CDR3 is 12 residues. V lost 4 bases and J 6 bases, leaving 9 bases between the germline ends. CDR1 is SGHDN and CDR2 is FVKESK in the germline V gene. Written as DNA, the CDR3 is TGTGCCAGCAGCCGGGTCAGAAAGACCCAGTACTTC. Residues: CASSRVRKTQYF.

V usage is TRBV10-3 and J usage is TRBJ2-3, with no clear D. In germline, CDR1 is ENHRY, CDR2 SYGVKD. The CDR3 covers 12 residues. V lost 1 base and J 9 bases, leaving 8 bases between the germline ends. The CDR3 region is CAISEYSTTQYF. DNA of the CDR3: TGTGCCATCAGTGAGTACTCAACGACGCAGTATTTT.

The chain recombines TRBV5-5 with TRBJ1-2; D unresolved. CDR3 size: 14 residues. Germline V CDR1 and CDR2: SGHKS, YYEKEE (reference sequence). The V end was cut by 1 base, the J end by 5 bases, with 12 bases between. CDR3 amino acids: CASSLRTVAYGYTF. The DNA of the CDR3 is TGTGCCAGCAGCTTGCGGACGGTGGCTTATGGCTACACCTTC. Drawing the rest from reference TRBV5-5 and TRBJ1-2, the complete variable domain is DAGVTQSPTHLIKTRGQQVTLRCSPISGHKSVSWYQQVLGQGPQFIFQYYEKEERGRGNFPDRFSARQFPNYSSELNVNALLLGDSALYLCASSLRTVAYGYTFGSGTRLTVV.

V usage is TRBV7-6 and J usage is TRBJ2-5; 7 nucleotides agree with TRBD2. CDR3 length: 14 residues. The V gene's germline CDR1 is SGHVS and CDR2 FNYEAQ. Trimming removed 0 bases from V and 2 bases from J; junction bases left unmatched: 0. The CDR3 protein is CASSLAGGQETQYF. In nucleotides, the CDR3 is TGTGCCAGCAGCTTAGCGGGGGGGCAAGAGACCCAGTACTTC.

The chain is built from TRBV27 and TRBJ1-1; 7 bases align to TRBD1. This CDR3 has 13 residues. J gave up 1 base and V 6 bases, and 2 bases lay outside the gene matches. Germline CDR1 reads MNHEY; CDR2 reads SMNVEV (reference sequence). For the CDR3, the DNA is TGTGCCAGCAGCTGGACAGGGAACACTGAAGCTTTCTTT. Amino acids: CASSWTGNTEAFF.

The rearrangement joins TRBV6-5 to TRBJ1-1; D unresolved. The CDR3 length is 13 residues. Germline-derived CDR1 and CDR2 are MNHEY and SVGAGI. With 2 bases removed from V and 6 bases from J, the gap between germline ends came to 10 bases. CDR3 sequence reads: CASSYAGLSEAFF. CDR3 in DNA: TGTGCCAGCAGTTACGCGGGATTGTCTGAAGCTTTCTTT.

The rearrangement links TRBV11-2 to TRBJ2-3, with 13 bases matching TRBD2. The ends lost 4 bases at V and 1 base at J; junction bases unmatched: 2. In germline, CDR1 is SGHAT, CDR2 FQNNGV. The CDR3 has 16 amino acids. The CDR3 sequence: CASSWGTSGGTDTQYF. DNA for the CDR3: TGTGCCAGCAGCTGGGGGACTAGCGGGGGCACAGATACGCAGTATTTT. Using reference TRBV11-2 and TRBJ2-3 for the parts outside the CDR3, the full variable domain is EAGVAQSPRYKIIEKRQSVAFWCNPISGHATLYWYQQILGQGPKLLIQFQNNGVVDDSQLPKDRFSAERLKGVDSTLKIQPAKLEDSAVYLCASSWGTSGGTDTQYFGPGTRLTVL.

The rearrangement links TRBV10-3 to TRBJ1-1; possible D gene TRBD1, 5 bases. The V gene lost 2 bases and the J gene lost 0 bases, with 7 bases spanning the gap. Germline V gene lookup returns CDR1 ENHRY and CDR2 SYGVKD. The CDR3 is 14 residues long. DNA of the CDR3: TGTGCCATCAGTGAGCGACAGCTGAACACTGAAGCTTTCTTT. It specifies CAISERQLNTEAFF.

The V call is TRBV12-5, the J call TRBJ1-6; D is possibly TRBD1 (6 bases). Germline values: CDR1 LGHNT, CDR2 FRNRAP. CDR3 length equals 16 residues. V was trimmed by 1 base and J by 8 bases, leaving 15 bases between them. As DNA, the CDR3 is TGTGCTAGTGGTTTGGGGGTACGGGGGGCGGATTCACCCCTCCACTTT. Its protein product is CASGLGVRGADSPLHF.

J is TRBJ1-2 and V is TRBV11-2, with D possibly matching TRBD1 (6 bases). V lost 0 bases to trimming and J lost 11 bases, with 16 bases between them. This CDR3 has 14 amino acids. The germline V gene has CDR1 SGHAT and CDR2 FQNNGV. The CDR3 DNA reads TGTGCCAGCAGCTTAGATGGCAGGACAGCGAGGTACACCTTC. It encodes CASSLDGRTARYTF.

The CDR3 loop is CASSDRGGEKLFF. The CDR3 bases are TGTGCCAGCAGCGACAGGGGGGGCGAAAAACTGTTTTTT. J is TRBJ1-4 and V is TRBV7-2; 9 positions agree with TRBD1. Trimming took 5 bases from V and 8 from J; bases not matched to a gene: 3. There are 13 residues in the CDR3. The germline V gene has CDR1 SGHTA and CDR2 FQGNSA.

In this sample, this clone turned up once. The chain has TRBV18 and TRBJ2-7; D may be TRBD1 or TRBD2 (5 bases each). This CDR3 is built from 14 residues. Trimming shortened V by 6 bases and J by 3 bases, and 15 bases separated the two germline ends. Germline V gene data show CDR1 as KGHSH and CDR2 as LQKENI. The DNA of the CDR3 is TGTGCCAGCTCGCTACTAGGGGCCGACTACGAGCAGTACTTC. The encoded protein is CASSLLGADYEQYF.

The chain combines TRBV6-6 with TRBJ1-2; D gene unclear. The CDR3 is made up of 14 amino acids. In germline, CDR1 is MNHNY, CDR2 SVGAGI (reference sequence). Trimming removed 2 bases at V and 0 bases at J, with 7 bases between. CDR3 region: CASSYLTSNYGYTF. CDR3 nucleotide sequence: TGTGCCAGCAGTTACCTCACGTCTAACTATGGCTACACCTTC.

The J gene is TRBJ2-6, the V gene TRBV5-1; 8 bases are a match to TRBD2. V dropped 1 base and J dropped 8; count of bases not matched to a gene: 5. The germline V gene has CDR1 SGHRS and CDR2 YFSETQ. There are 15 residues in the CDR3. The CDR3 loop reads CASSLRGGSPNVLTF. CDR3 in DNA: TGCGCCAGCAGCTTGCGGGGGGGTAGCCCCAACGTCCTGACTTTC.

CDR3 sequence reads: CASSHGRNPGPGTGELFF. CDR3 nucleotide sequence: TGTGCCAGCAGCCATGGCCGCAATCCGGGACCAGGGACCGGGGAGCTGTTTTTT. The chain has TRBV14 and TRBJ2-2; D is tentatively TRBD1 or TRBD2 (5 bases each). Trimming stripped 3 bases from V and 5 bases from J, with 22 bases between. The germline V gene encodes CDR1 SGHDN and CDR2 FVKESK. CDR3 size: 18 residues.

The gene calls are TRBV27 and TRBJ2-5; possible D gene TRBD2, 6 bases. The V gene's germline CDR1 is MNHEY and CDR2 SMNVEV (reference sequence). The V gene lost 5 bases and the J gene lost 7 bases, with 20 bases spanning the gap. The CDR3 covers 15 residues. The CDR3 is CASSPGLAGIGTQYF. CDR3 DNA sequence: TGTGCCAGCAGTCCCGGACTGGCGGGGATTGGGACCCAGTACTTC.

The chain uses TRBV7-3 and TRBJ2-5; weak D call: TRBD1 (5 bases). Deletions cut 1 base from V and 5 bases from J, with 8 bases between. This CDR3 region has 13 residues. Germline loops: CDR1 SGHTA, CDR2 FQGTGA. The DNA of the CDR3 is TGTGCCAGCAGCTTAATTCCAGGGGAGACCCAGTACTTC. This sequence encodes CASSLIPGETQYF.

This sequence joins TRBV2 and TRBJ1-1; 9 bases fit TRBD1. CDR1 is SNHLY and CDR2 is FYNNEI in the germline V gene. CDR3 length: 14 amino acids. With V trimmed by 8 bases and J by 1 base, 5 bases remained unmatched. The CDR3 nucleotides read TGTGCCAGCGGGGGGACAGGGAGGAACACTGAAGCTTTCTTT. It codes for CASGGTGRNTEAFF.

By share, this clone counts as medium-sized. The chain is built from TRBV7-3 and TRBJ2-3; 12 positions agree with TRBD2. The CDR3 contains 15 residues. The V gene end was trimmed by 4 bases and the J gene end by 5 bases; junction bases not matched to a gene: 4. The germline gives CDR1 SGHTA, CDR2 FQGTGA. As DNA, the CDR3 is TGTGCCAGCAGCTCTAGCGGGGGGGCAGTAGATACGCAGTATTTT. Encoded protein: CASSSSGGAVDTQYF.

V usage is TRBV6-5 and J usage is TRBJ1-3; the match to TRBD1 covers 7 bases. The CDR3 covers 13 residues. The V and J ends lost 6 bases and 11 bases, in that order; junction bases with no gene match: 10. The germline V gene encodes CDR1 MNHEY and CDR2 SVGAGI. The CDR3 is CASRGDSLRAIYF. CDR3 nucleotide sequence: TGTGCCAGCAGAGGGGACAGCTTGAGGGCCATATATTTT.

The chain links TRBV5-1 to TRBJ1-1; 10 bases map to TRBD1. CDR3 length equals 14 residues. Germline V gene lookup returns CDR1 SGHRS and CDR2 YFSETQ. The V segment lost 4 bases and the J segment 3 bases; nucleotides outside the gene matches: 3. The CDR3 protein is CASSIGQGDTEAFF. Written as DNA, the CDR3 is TGCGCCAGCAGCATAGGACAGGGGGACACTGAAGCTTTCTTT.

The V and J genes are TRBV7-2 and TRBJ2-6; D gene ambiguous. V lost 4 bases, J lost 4 bases, and 8 bases lay in between. Germline V gives CDR1 SGHTA, CDR2 FQGNSA. The CDR3 extends over 14 amino acids. CDR3 loop: CASSSNTGANVLTF. The CDR3 DNA reads as TGTGCCAGCAGCTCAAACACGGGGGCCAACGTCCTGACTTTC.